The 27 T cell receptor beta chains below come from one sample, sequenced in a study of T cells expressing NK-cell markers. Using the 5' RACE reads, TCRdb records one entry per CDR3 protein without DNA. The sample features 120,000 to 150,000 distinct CDR3 sequences, with around 12% in its top ten. The sequencing input was blood T cells: a sorted CD56 or NKG2C T cell subset, CD4+ or CD8+ T cells, or bulk PBMC T cells (not recorded which). Source of these receptors: a man aged 18 to 35 in good health.

The chain recombines TRBV29-1 with TRBJ2-1; TCRdb selects TRBD1, and the lack of DNA leaves this call unchecked. The CDR3 loop spans 15 amino acids. Germline V gene lookup returns CDR1 SQVTM and CDR2 ANQGSEA. The chain's CDR3 is CSVVGLPGGYNEQFF.

The chain joins TRBV27 to TRBJ2-4; the TCRdb D gene call, TRBD1, has no DNA to confirm it. Germline lookup yields CDR1 MNHEY and CDR2 SMNVEV (reference sequence). The CDR3 is made up of 12 amino acids. The CDR3 region is CASIGQANIQYF.

The gene calls are TRBV19 and TRBJ2-1; TCRdb lists TRBD1, though no DNA is available to test this call. The CDR3 covers 14 residues. Germline-derived CDR1 and CDR2 are LNHDA and SQIVND (reference sequence). The CDR3 sequence is CASRQGAENNEQFF. Variable domain in full (rest from reference TRBV19 and TRBJ2-1): DGGITQSPKYLFRKEGQNVTLSCEQNLNHDAMYWYRQDPGQGLRLIYYSQIVNDFQKGDIAEGYSVSREKKESFPLTVTSAQKNPTAFYLCASRQGAENNEQFFGPGTRLTVL.

The chain combines TRBV24-1 with TRBJ2-2; lacking DNA, the TRBD1 call made by TCRdb goes unchecked. This CDR3 contains 15 residues. The germline gives CDR1 KGHDR, CDR2 SFDVKD. This CDR3 is CATSDRDRGGGELFF.

V gene TRBV7-9 combines with J gene TRBJ2-2; TCRdb designates TRBD2, a call that cannot be tested without DNA. CDR1 is SEHNR, CDR2 FQNEAQ, per germline (reference sequence). The CDR3 runs to 17 residues. The CDR3: CASSPPGSGTATGELFF.

This rearrangement joins TRBV12-3 or TRBV12-4 to TRBJ2-1; the D call of TRBD2 rests on TCRdb alone, since no DNA is present to check it. This CDR3 spans 16 amino acids. The CDR3 is CASRSSGTSGYNEQFF.

CDR3 protein: CASSLFLADAYNEQFF. The chain uses TRBV5-4 and TRBJ2-1; TCRdb outputs TRBD2, but without DNA this stays unchecked. CDR3 length: 16 residues. Germline CDR1 SGHNT, CDR2 YYREEE (reference sequence).

The chain has TRBV12-3 or TRBV12-4 and TRBJ1-1; TCRdb calls TRBD1, which cannot be checked without DNA. The length of the CDR3 is 14 residues. The CDR3 spells CASAPDIANTEAFF.

The chain couples TRBV4-2 to TRBJ2-7; there is no DNA to check the TCRdb D call of TRBD2. Germline V gene sequence: CDR1 LGHNA, CDR2 YNFKEQ. The CDR3 consists of 11 residues. The CDR3 loop is CASSRGGEQYF.

The V and J genes are TRBV4-2 and TRBJ2-2. The germline V gene has CDR1 LGHNA and CDR2 YNFKEQ. The CDR3 totals 13 residues. The chain's CDR3 is CASSRQNTGELFF.

The chain joins TRBV3-1 to TRBJ2-1; the TCRdb call, TRBD1, lacks DNA for checking. The CDR3 has 17 residues. CDR1 is LGHDT, CDR2 YNNKEL, per germline (reference sequence). The CDR3 loop is CASSHPENGRAYNEQFF.

The chain is built from TRBV6-5 and TRBJ2-7; TCRdb gives TRBD2 as the D gene, but with no DNA this cannot be confirmed. Germline lookup yields CDR1 MNHEY and CDR2 SVGAGI. The CDR3 is made up of 12 amino acids. The CDR3 sequence is CASQPLAGGRYF.

This rearrangement joins TRBV29-1 to TRBJ2-7; TCRdb's D gene call, TRBD1, goes unchecked for lack of DNA. Germline V gene lookup returns CDR1 SQVTM and CDR2 ANQGSEA. This CDR3 is 15 amino acids long. The CDR3 region is CSVSNGQGQGYEQYF.

The CDR3: CASSPSPLAGEELEQFF. The rearrangement joins TRBV5-4 to TRBJ2-1; the TCRdb call, TRBD2, lacks DNA for checking. The CDR3 has 17 residues. Germline assignment: CDR1 SGHNT and CDR2 YYREEE (reference sequence).

The V and J genes are TRBV19 and TRBJ1-2. The germline gives CDR1 LNHDA, CDR2 SQIVND (reference sequence). The CDR3 consists of 11 residues. CDR3: CASSIFEGYTF.

The rearrangement joins TRBV19 to TRBJ1-5; lacking DNA, the TRBD1 call made by TCRdb goes unchecked. The CDR3 covers 16 residues. Looked up from germline, CDR1 is LNHDA and CDR2 is SQIVND (reference sequence). The CDR3 region is CASREGRYPSNQPQHF.

The chain joins TRBV7-8 to TRBJ2-1; as DNA is missing, the TRBD1 call by TCRdb cannot be tested. This CDR3 spans 15 amino acids. Germline V gene lookup returns CDR1 SGHVS and CDR2 FQNEAQ. The CDR3 loop is CASSLDGGGYNEQFF.

This CDR3 is CSVATSGMADEQFF. The chain uses TRBV29-1 and TRBJ2-1; TCRdb gives TRBD2 as the D gene, but with no DNA this cannot be confirmed. Per the germline V gene, CDR1 is SQVTM and CDR2 is ANQGSEA. CDR3 size: 14 residues.

The CDR3 loop reads CASSPGRDGQTDTQYF. The chain combines TRBV7-8 with TRBJ2-3; TCRdb lists TRBD2, though no DNA is available to test this call. Germline CDR1 is SGHVS and CDR2 is FQNEAQ. This CDR3 spans 16 amino acids.

The rearrangement joins TRBV6-1 to TRBJ1-4; there is no DNA to check the TCRdb D call of TRBD1. Germline CDR1 MNHNS, CDR2 SASEGT. The CDR3 has 15 amino acids. The CDR3 loop reads CASSTGGVRNEKLFF.

The chain carries TRBV5-6 and TRBJ2-5; as DNA is missing, the TRBD1 call by TCRdb cannot be tested. This CDR3 is built from 13 residues. Germline CDR1 reads SGHDT; CDR2 reads YYEEEE. This chain's CDR3 is CASRRDREETQYF.

The V call is TRBV20-1, the J call TRBJ1-5; TCRdb names TRBD1, which stays unverified in the absence of DNA. The CDR3 is 16 residues long. Per the germline V gene, CDR1 is DFQATT and CDR2 is SNEGSKA (reference sequence). The CDR3 sequence: CSARDTGTGWNQPQHF.

The gene calls are TRBV15 and TRBJ2-3. This CDR3 has 17 residues. CDR1 and CDR2 (germline): LNHNV, YYDKDF (reference sequence). The CDR3 reads CATSRQLDGDGTDTQYF.

The V and J genes are TRBV5-1 and TRBJ1-4; without DNA, the TCRdb call of TRBD1 cannot be checked. This CDR3 comprises 18 residues. CDR1 is SGHRS and CDR2 is YFSETQ in the germline V gene. The CDR3 reads CASSLGTGQGASGEKLFF.

This chain uses TRBV7-7 with TRBJ1-3. Germline V gene data show CDR1 as SSHAT and CDR2 as FNYEAQ (reference sequence). CDR3 length equals 15 residues. CDR3 residues: CASSLGESSGNTIYF.

The chain couples TRBV2 to TRBJ2-1; the TRBD2 assignment by TCRdb is unverifiable without DNA. Germline CDR1 and CDR2: SNHLY and FYNNEI. This CDR3 has 16 residues. The CDR3 sequence is CARPGTSGTPGNEQFF. Full variable domain (missing parts from reference TRBV2 and TRBJ2-1): EPEVTQTPSHQVTQMGQEVILRCVPISNHLYFYWYRQILGQKVEFLVSFYNNEISEKSEIFDDQFSVERPDGSNFTLKIRSTKLEDSAMYFCARPGTSGTPGNEQFFGPGTRLTVL.

The J gene is TRBJ2-1, the V gene TRBV12-3 or TRBV12-4; absent DNA, TCRdb's TRBD2 call cannot be checked. This CDR3 comprises 15 residues. CDR3 residues: CASSPGTSINNEQFF.